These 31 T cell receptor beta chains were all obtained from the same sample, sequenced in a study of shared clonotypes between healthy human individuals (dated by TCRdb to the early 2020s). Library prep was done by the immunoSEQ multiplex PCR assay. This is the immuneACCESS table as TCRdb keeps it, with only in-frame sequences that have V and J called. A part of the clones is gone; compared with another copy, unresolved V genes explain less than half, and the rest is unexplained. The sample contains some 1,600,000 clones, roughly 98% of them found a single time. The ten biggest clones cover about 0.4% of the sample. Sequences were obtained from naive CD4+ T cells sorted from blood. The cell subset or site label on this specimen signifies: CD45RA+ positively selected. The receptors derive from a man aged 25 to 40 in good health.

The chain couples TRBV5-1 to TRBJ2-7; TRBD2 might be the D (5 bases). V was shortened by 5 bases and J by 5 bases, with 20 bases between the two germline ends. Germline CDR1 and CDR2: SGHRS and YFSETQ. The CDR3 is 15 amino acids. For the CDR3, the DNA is TGCGCCAGCAGACTGATTATGGACTCGGGCCACGAGCAGTACTTC. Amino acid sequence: CASRLIMDSGHEQYF. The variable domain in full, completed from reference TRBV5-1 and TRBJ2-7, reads KAGVTQTPRYLIKTRGQQVTLSCSPISGHRSVSWYQQTPGQGLQFLFEYFSETQRNKGNFPGRFSGRQFSNSRSEMNVSTLELGDSALYLCASRLIMDSGHEQYFGPGTRLTVT.

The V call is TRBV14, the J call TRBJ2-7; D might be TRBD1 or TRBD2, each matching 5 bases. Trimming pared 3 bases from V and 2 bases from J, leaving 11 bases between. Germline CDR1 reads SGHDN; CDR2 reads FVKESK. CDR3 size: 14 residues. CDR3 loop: CASSHQGETYEQYF. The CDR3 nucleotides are TGTGCCAGCAGCCACCAAGGGGAGACCTACGAGCAGTACTTC.

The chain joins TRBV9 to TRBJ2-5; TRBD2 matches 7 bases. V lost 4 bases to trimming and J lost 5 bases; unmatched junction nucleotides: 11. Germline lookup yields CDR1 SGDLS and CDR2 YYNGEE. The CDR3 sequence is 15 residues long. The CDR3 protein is CASSWKGGPGETQYF. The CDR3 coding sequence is TGTGCCAGCAGCTGGAAGGGAGGGCCGGGGGAGACCCAGTACTTC.

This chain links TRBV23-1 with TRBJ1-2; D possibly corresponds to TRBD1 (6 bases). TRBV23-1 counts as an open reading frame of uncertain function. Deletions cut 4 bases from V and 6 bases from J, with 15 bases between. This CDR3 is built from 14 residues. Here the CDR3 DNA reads TGCGCCAGCAGTCCAGGGGTTATAAGGGATGGCTACACCTTC. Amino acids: CASSPGVIRDGYTF.

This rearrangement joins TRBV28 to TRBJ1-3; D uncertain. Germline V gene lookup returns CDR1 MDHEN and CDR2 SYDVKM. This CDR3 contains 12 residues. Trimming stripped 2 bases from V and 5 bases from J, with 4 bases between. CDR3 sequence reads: CASSLPRNTIYF. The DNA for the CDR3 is TGTGCCAGCAGTTTACCCCGAAACACCATATATTTT.

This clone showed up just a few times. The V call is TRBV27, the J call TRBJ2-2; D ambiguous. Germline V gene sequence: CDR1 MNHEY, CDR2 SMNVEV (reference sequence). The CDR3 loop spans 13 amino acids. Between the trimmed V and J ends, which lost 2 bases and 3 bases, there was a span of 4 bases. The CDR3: CASSLGYTGELFF. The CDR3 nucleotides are TGTGCCAGCAGTTTAGGGTACACCGGGGAGCTGTTTTTT.

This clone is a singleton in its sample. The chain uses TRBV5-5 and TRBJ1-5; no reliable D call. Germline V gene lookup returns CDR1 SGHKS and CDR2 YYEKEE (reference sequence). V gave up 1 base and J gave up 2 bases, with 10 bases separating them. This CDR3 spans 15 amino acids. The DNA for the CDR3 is TGTGCCAGCAGCTTGATCTATGAGGGCAATCAGCCCCAGCATTTT. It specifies CASSLIYEGNQPQHF.

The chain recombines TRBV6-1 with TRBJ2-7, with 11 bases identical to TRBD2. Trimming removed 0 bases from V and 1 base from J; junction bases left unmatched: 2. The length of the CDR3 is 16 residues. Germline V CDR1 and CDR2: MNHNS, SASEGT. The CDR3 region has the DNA TGTGCCAGCAGTGAAGCGGCTAGCGGGAGGTCCTACGAGCAGTACTTC. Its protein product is CASSEAASGRSYEQYF.

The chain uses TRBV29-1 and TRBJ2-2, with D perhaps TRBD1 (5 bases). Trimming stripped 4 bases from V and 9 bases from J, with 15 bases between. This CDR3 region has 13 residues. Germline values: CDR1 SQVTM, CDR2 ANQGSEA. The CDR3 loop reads CSVVGAFHRELFF. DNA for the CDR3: TGCAGCGTTGTAGGGGCCTTCCACCGGGAGCTGTTTTTT.

The CDR3 loop reads CASSLAQGTKNIQYF. Here the CDR3 DNA reads TGTGCCAGCAGCTTGGCGCAGGGGACCAAAAACATTCAGTACTTC. The chain has TRBV5-4 and TRBJ2-4; tentative D call: TRBD1 (6 bases). The CDR3 has 15 amino acids. The V gene's germline CDR1 is SGHNT and CDR2 YYREEE (reference sequence). V shed 0 bases and J shed 2 bases, with 9 bases lying between them.

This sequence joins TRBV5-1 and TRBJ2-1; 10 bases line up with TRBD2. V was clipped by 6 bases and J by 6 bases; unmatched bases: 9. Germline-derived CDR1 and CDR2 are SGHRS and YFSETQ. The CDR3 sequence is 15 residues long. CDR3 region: CASTKRAGGPNEQFF. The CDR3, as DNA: TGCGCCAGCACCAAGCGAGCGGGAGGGCCCAATGAGCAGTTCTTC.

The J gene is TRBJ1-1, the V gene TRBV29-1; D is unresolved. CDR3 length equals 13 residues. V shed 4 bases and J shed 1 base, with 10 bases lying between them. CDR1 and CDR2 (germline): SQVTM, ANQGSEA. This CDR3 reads CSVAPQWNTEAFF. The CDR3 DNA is TGCAGCGTTGCTCCTCAGTGGAACACTGAAGCTTTCTTT.

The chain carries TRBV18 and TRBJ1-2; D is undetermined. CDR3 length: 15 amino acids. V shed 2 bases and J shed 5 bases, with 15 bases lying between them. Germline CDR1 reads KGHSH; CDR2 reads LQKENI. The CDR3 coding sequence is TGTGCCAGCTCACCAAATGAATACGGGTATTATGGCTACACCTTC. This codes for CASSPNEYGYYGYTF.

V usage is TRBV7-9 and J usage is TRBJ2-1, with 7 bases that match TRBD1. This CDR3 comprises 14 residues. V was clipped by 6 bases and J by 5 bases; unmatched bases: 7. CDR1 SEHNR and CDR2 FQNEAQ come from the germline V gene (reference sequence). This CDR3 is CASRTTGKHNEQFF. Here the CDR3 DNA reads TGTGCCAGCAGGACGACAGGGAAACACAATGAGCAGTTCTTC.

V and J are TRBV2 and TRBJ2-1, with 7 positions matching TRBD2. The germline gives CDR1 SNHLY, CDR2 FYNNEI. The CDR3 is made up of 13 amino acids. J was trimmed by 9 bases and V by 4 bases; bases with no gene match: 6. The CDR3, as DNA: TGTGCCAGCAGTGTAGACTCGGGAGGTGAGCAGTTCTTC. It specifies CASSVDSGGEQFF.

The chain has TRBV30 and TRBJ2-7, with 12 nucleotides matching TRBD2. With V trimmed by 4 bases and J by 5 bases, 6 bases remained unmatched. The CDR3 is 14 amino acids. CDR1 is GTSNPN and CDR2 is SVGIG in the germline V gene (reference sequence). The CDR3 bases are TGTGCCTGGACCAGGGGACTAGCGGGCAACGAGCAGTACTTC. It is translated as CAWTRGLAGNEQYF.

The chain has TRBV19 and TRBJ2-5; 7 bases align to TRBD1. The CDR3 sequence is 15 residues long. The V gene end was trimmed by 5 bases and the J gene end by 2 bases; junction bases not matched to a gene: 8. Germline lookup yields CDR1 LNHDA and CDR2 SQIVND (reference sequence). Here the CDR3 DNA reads TGTGCCAGTAGTCCAGGGACAGTGGGTCAAGAGACCCAGTACTTC. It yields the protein CASSPGTVGQETQYF. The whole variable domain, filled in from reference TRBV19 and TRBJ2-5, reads DGGITQSPKYLFRKEGQNVTLSCEQNLNHDAMYWYRQDPGQGLRLIYYSQIVNDFQKGDIAEGYSVSREKKESFPLTVTSAQKNPTAFYLCASSPGTVGQETQYFGPGTRLLVL.

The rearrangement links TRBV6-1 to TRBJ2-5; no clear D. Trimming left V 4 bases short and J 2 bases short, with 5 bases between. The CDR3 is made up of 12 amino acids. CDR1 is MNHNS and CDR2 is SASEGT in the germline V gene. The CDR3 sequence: CASSVGQETQYF. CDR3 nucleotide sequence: TGTGCCAGCAGTGTCGGACAAGAGACCCAGTACTTC.

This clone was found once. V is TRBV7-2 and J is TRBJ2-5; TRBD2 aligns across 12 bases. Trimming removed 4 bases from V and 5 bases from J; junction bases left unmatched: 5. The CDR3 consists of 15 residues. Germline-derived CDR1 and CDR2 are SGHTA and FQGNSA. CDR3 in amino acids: CASSYWTSGMETQYF. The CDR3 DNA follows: TGTGCCAGCAGCTACTGGACTAGCGGGATGGAGACCCAGTACTTC.

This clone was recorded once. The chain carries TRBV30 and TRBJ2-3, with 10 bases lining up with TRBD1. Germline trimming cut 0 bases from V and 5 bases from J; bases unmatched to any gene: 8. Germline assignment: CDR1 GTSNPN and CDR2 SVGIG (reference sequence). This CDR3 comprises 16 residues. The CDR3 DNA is TGTGCCTGGAGTGTCCTAGCCGGGACAGGGGTAGATACGCAGTATTTT. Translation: CAWSVLAGTGVDTQYF.

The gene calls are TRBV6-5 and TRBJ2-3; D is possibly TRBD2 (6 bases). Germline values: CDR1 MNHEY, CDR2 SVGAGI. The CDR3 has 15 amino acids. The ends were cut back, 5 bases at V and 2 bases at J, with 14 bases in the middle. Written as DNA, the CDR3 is TGTGCCAGCAGTACCCGGACTAAAAACACAGATACGCAGTATTTT. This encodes CASSTRTKNTDTQYF.

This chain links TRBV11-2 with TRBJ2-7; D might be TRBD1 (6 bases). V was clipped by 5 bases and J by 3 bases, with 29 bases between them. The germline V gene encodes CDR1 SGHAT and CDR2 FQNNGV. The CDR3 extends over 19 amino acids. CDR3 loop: CASSRTPIGAGAAFYEQYF. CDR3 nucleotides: TGTGCCAGCAGCCGAACTCCCATCGGGGCAGGGGCGGCGTTCTACGAGCAGTACTTC.

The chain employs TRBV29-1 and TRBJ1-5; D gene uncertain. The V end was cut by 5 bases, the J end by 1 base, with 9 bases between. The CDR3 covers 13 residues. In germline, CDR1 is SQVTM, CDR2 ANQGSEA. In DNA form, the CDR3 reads TGCAGCGTTCTATTCGGGAGCAATCAGCCCCAGCATTTT. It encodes CSVLFGSNQPQHF.

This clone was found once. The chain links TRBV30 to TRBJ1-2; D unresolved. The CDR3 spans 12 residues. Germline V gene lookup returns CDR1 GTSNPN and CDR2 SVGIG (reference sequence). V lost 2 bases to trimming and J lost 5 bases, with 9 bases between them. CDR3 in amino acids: CAWSIQEYGYTF. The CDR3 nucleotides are TGTGCCTGGAGTATCCAGGAGTATGGCTACACCTTC.

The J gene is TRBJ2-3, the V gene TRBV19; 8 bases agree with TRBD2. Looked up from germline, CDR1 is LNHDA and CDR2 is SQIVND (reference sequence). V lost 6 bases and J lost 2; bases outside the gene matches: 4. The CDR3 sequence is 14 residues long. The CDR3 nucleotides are TGTGCCAGTAGCACTAGCGGATACACAGATACGCAGTATTTT. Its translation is CASSTSGYTDTQYF.

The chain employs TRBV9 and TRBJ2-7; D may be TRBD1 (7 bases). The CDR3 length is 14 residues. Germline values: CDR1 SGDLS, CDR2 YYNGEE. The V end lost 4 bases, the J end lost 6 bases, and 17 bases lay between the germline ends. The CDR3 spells CASSQTGRPGEQYF. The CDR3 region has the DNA TGTGCCAGCAGCCAGACAGGGAGGCCCGGCGAGCAGTACTTC.

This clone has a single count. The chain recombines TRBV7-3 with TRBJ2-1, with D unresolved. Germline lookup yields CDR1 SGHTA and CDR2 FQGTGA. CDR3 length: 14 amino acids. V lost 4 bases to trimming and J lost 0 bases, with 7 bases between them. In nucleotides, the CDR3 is TGTGCCAGCAGCTCCCGGAGCTCCTACAATGAGCAGTTCTTC. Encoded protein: CASSSRSSYNEQFF.

CDR3 nucleotides: TGTGCCAGCAGTGATCTGGCAAATACGCAGTATTTT. Its translation is CASSDLANTQYF. The rearrangement joins TRBV25-1 to TRBJ2-3; D remains ambiguous. The germline gives CDR1 MGHDK, CDR2 SYGVNS. Trimming removed 3 bases from V and 7 bases from J, with 8 bases in between. This CDR3 contains 12 residues.

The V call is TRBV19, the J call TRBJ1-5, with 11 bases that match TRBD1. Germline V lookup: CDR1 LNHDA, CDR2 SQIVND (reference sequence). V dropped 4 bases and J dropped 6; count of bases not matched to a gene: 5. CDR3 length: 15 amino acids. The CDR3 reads CASSTGTGGSQPQHF. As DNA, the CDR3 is TGTGCCAGTAGTACCGGGACAGGGGGAAGTCAGCCCCAGCATTTT.

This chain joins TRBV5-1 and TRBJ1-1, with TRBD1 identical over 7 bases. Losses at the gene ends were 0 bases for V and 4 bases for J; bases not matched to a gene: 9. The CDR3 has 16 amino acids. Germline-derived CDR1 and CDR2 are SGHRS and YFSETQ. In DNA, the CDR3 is TGCGCCAGCAGCTTGGCCCCAGGGGGTCGTGGCACTGAAGCTTTCTTT. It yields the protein CASSLAPGGRGTEAFF.

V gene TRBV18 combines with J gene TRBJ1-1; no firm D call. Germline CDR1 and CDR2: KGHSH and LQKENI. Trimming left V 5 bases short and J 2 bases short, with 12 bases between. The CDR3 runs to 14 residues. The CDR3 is CASSIGRSNTEAFF. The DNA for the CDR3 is TGTGCCAGCTCAATCGGGAGATCCAACACTGAAGCTTTCTTT.